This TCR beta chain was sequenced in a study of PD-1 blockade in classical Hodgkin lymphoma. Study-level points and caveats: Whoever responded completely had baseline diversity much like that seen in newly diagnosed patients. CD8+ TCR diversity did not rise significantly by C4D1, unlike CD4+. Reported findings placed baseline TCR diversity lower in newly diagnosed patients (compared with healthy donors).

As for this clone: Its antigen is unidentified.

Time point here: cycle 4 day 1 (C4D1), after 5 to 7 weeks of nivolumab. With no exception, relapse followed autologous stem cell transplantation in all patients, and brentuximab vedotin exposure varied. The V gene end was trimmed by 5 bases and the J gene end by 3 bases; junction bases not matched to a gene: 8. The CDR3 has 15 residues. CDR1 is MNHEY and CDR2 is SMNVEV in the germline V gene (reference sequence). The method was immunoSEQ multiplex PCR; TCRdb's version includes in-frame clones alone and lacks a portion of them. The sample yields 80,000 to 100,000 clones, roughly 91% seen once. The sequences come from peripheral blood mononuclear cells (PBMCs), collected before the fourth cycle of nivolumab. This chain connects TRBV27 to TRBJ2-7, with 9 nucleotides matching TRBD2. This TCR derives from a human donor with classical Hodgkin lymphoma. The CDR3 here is CASSPRLAALYEQYF. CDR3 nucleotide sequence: TGTGCCAGCAGTCCCCGACTAGCGGCACTCTACGAGCAGTACTTC.